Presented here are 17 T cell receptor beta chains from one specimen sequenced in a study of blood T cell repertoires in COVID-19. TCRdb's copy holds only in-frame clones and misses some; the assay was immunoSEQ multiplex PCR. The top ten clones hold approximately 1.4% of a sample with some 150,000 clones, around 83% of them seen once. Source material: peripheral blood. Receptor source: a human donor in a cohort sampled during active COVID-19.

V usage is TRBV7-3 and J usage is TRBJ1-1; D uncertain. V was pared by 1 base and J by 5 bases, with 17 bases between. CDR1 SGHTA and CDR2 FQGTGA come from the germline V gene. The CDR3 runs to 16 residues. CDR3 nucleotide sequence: TGTGCCAGCAGCTTAAGCGGGGTGGGGAGACAAACTGAAGCTTTCTTT. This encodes CASSLSGVGRQTEAFF.

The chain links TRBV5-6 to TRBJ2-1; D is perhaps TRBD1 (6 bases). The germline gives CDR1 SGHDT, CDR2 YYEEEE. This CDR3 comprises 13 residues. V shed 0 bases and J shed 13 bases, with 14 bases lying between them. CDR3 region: CASSLVTRGEQFF. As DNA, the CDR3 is TGTGCCAGCAGCTTGGTCACCAGGGGCGAACAGTTCTTC.

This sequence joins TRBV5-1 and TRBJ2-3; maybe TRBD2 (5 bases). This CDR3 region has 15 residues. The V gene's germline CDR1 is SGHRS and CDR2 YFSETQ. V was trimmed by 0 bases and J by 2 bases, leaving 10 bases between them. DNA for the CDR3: TGCGCCAGCAGCTTGGTGCGGACTCCCACAGATACGCAGTATTTT. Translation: CASSLVRTPTDTQYF.

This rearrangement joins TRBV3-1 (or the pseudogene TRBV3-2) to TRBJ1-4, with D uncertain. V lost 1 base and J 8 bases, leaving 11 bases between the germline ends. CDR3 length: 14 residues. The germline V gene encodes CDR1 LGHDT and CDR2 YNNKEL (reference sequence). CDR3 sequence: CASSQGSGGEKLFF. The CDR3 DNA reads TGTGCCAGCAGCCAAGGGTCGGGAGGCGAAAAACTGTTTTTT.

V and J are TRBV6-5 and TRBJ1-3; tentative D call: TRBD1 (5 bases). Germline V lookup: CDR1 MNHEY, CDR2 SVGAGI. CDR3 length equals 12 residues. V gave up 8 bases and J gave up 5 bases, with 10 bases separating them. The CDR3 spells CASGAVRNTIYF. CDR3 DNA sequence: TGTGCCAGCGGGGCGGTGAGAAACACCATATATTTT.

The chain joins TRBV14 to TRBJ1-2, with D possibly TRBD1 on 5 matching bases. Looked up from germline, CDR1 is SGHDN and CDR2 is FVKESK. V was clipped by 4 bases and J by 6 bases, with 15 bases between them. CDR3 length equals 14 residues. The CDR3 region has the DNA TGTGCCAGCAGCCTGTCGGGGGGATGGGATGGCTACACCTTC. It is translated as CASSLSGGWDGYTF.

CDR3 nucleotide sequence: TGTGCCAGCAGCTTAGCCCGGAACTCGGGAGTGTTCTTC. It is translated as CASSLARNSGVFF. The V gene is TRBV7-9, the J gene TRBJ2-1, with a possible D match to TRBD2 (6 bases). Germline CDR1 is SEHNR and CDR2 is FQNEAQ (reference sequence). The CDR3 contains 13 residues. V dropped 0 bases and J dropped 15 bases, with 15 bases sitting between them.

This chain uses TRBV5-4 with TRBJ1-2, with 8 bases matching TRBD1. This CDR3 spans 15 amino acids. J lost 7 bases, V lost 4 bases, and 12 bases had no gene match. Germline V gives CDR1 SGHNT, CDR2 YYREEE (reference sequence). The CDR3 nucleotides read TGTGCCAGCAGCGCCGGACAGGGAGTTAATCCTGGCTACACCTTC. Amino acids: CASSAGQGVNPGYTF.

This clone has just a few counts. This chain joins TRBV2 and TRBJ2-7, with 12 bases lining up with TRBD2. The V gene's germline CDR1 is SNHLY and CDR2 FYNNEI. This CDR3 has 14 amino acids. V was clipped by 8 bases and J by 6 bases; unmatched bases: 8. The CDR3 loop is CASGRLAGVGEQYF. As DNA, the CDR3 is TGTGCCAGCGGGCGACTAGCGGGAGTGGGCGAGCAGTACTTC.

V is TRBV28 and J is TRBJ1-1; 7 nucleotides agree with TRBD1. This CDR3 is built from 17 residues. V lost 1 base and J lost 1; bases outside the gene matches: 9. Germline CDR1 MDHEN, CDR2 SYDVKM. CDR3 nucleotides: TGTGCCAGCAGTTTATATCGGGGGTGGACAGGGAACACTGAAGCTTTCTTT. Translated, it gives CASSLYRGWTGNTEAFF.

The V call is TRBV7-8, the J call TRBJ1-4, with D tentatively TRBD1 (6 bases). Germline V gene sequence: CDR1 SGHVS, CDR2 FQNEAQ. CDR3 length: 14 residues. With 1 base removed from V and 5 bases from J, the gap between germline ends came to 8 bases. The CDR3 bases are TGTGCCAGCAGCTTAGTGGACAGAAATGAAAAACTGTTTTTT. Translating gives CASSLVDRNEKLFF.

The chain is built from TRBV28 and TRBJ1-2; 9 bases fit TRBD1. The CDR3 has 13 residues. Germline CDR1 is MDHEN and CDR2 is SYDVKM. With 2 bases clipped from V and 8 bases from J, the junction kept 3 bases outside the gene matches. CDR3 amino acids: CASSLNRGPGYTF. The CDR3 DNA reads TGTGCCAGCAGTTTAAACAGGGGGCCAGGCTACACCTTC.

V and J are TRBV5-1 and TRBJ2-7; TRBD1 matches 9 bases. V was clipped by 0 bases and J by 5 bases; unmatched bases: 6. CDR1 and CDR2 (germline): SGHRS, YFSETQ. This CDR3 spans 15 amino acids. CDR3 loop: CASSLGGDRDHEQYF. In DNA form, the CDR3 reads TGCGCCAGCAGCTTGGGCGGGGACAGGGATCACGAGCAGTACTTC.

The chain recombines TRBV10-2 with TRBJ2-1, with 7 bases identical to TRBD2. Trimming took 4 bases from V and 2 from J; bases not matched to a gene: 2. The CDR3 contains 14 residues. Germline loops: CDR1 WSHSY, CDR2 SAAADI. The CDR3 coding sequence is TGCGCCAGCAGTGGTCTAGCGGCCTACAATGAGCAGTTCTTC. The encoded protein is CASSGLAAYNEQFF.

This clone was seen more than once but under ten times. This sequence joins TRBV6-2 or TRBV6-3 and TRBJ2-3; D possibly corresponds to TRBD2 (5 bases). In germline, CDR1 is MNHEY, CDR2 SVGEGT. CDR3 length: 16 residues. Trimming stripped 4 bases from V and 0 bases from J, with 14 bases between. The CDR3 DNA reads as TGTGCCAGCAGTTTCATTGGGAGAACTAGCACAGATACGCAGTATTTT. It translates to CASSFIGRTSTDTQYF.

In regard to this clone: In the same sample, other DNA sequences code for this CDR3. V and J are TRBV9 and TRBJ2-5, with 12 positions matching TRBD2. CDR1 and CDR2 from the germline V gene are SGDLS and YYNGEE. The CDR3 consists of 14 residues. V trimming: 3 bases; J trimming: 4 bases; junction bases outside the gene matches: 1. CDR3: CASSAGLAGETQYF. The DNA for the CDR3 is TGTGCCAGCAGCGCGGGACTAGCGGGAGAGACCCAGTACTTC.

The CDR3 nucleotides are TGTGCCAGCAGCTATCAGACAGGGGGCTTCTCTGAAGCTTTCTTT. Its translation is CASSYQTGGFSEAFF. The rearrangement joins TRBV7-9 to TRBJ1-1, with 10 bases identical to TRBD1. CDR1 and CDR2 (germline): SEHNR, FQNEAQ (reference sequence). J gave up 6 bases and V 4 bases, and 8 bases lay outside the gene matches. The CDR3 runs 15 residues.